Following are 20 T cell receptor beta chains from one sample sequenced in a study of metastatic and nonmetastatic thyroid tumors. TCRdb re-called clones via MiXCR from the PCR reads. The table records roughly 75,000 clones, approximately 12% of them present only once. Patients underwent thyroid surgery, and none had received any treatment before it. Material: tumor tissue. These receptors originate from a female donor with papillary thyroid cancer or a benign thyroid nodule (not recorded which). Some clones in this sample may be carry-over from other donors' samples.

Ten or more counts support this clone. A read error is possible here, since a much larger clone lies one base away. This chain links TRBV6-6 with TRBJ2-7; 7 bases fit TRBD2. Germline lookup yields CDR1 MNHNY and CDR2 SVGAGI (reference sequence). The CDR3 length is 17 residues. With V trimmed by 0 bases and J by 4 bases, 12 bases remained unmatched. CDR3 DNA sequence: TGTGCCAGCAGTTACTCTGGGAGGGGCGACCGAACTTACGAGCAGTACTTC. This sequence encodes CASSYSGRGDRTYEQYF.

Ten or more counts support this clone. This specimen includes other DNA sequences encoding the same CDR3. The chain couples TRBV7-2 to TRBJ1-1; D uncertain. Germline CDR1 is SGHTA and CDR2 is FQGNSA. Deletions cut 1 base from V and 1 base from J, with 10 bases between. The CDR3 sequence is 15 residues long. The CDR3: CASSLVVTSNTEAFF. The DNA of the CDR3 is TGTGCCAGCAGCTTAGTTGTGACATCGAACACTGAAGCTTTCTTT.

This clone was observed at least ten times. V is TRBV11-2 and J is TRBJ2-7; D is possibly TRBD2 (6 bases). Between the trimmed V and J ends, which lost 5 bases and 6 bases, there was a span of 20 bases. CDR3 size: 15 residues. Per germline, CDR1 SGHAT and CDR2 FQNNGV. CDR3 loop: CASSPGWRESGEQYF. The CDR3 DNA sequence: TGTGCCAGCAGCCCCGGATGGCGGGAATCCGGCGAGCAGTACTTC.

This clone showed up many times. CDR3 in amino acids: CATKPVAGVYEQYF. CDR3 nucleotides: TGTGCCACCAAGCCGGTCGCGGGAGTCTACGAGCAGTACTTC. The J gene is TRBJ2-7, the V gene TRBV11-2; 7 nucleotides match TRBD2. After removal of 10 bases from V and 3 bases from J, the junction contained 12 bases not matched to a gene. CDR1 is SGHAT and CDR2 is FQNNGV in the germline V gene. This CDR3 comprises 14 residues. Full variable domain (outside the CDR3, taken from reference TRBV11-2 and TRBJ2-7): EAGVAQSPRYKIIEKRQSVAFWCNPISGHATLYWYQQILGQGPKLLIQFQNNGVVDDSQLPKDRFSAERLKGVDSTLKIQPAKLEDSAVYLCATKPVAGVYEQYFGPGTRLTVT.

This clone was seen only a few times. A read error may be the cause here, since a much bigger clone is one base away. This rearrangement joins TRBV28 to TRBJ2-5; TRBD1 aligns across 7 bases. Germline CDR1 is MDHEN and CDR2 is SYDVKM. V lost 6 bases and J lost 8; bases outside the gene matches: 9. This CDR3 spans 13 amino acids. CDR3 bases: TGTGCCAGCAGGGGACAGTCGGGTGATACCCAGTACTTC. This gives the protein CASRGQSGDTQYF.

This clone appeared a few times. A single base separates this from a much larger clone, so it may be a read error. The chain carries TRBV11-2 and TRBJ2-5; either TRBD1 or TRBD2 may supply D (5 bases each). CDR1 is SGHAT and CDR2 is FQNNGV in the germline V gene. The CDR3 extends over 12 amino acids. DNA for the CDR3: TGTGCCAGCAGCCCCCCCGGTGGGACCCGGTACTTC. Amino acid sequence: CASSPPGGTRYF.

Many counts were recorded for this clone. The V call is TRBV30, the J call TRBJ2-7, with TRBD1 matching 10 bases. CDR3 length: 14 residues. Trimming took 4 bases from V and 4 from J; bases not matched to a gene: 7. Germline CDR1 is GTSNPN and CDR2 is SVGIG (reference sequence). The CDR3 nucleotides are TGTGCCTGGACGCCCGGGACAGGGGAATACGAGCAGTACTTC. Translating it yields CAWTPGTGEYEQYF.

The sample holds a few counts of this clone. The chain joins TRBV7-9 to TRBJ1-1; 7 nucleotides match TRBD1. V trimming: 7 bases; J trimming: 4 bases; junction bases outside the gene matches: 6. Germline lookup yields CDR1 SEHNR and CDR2 FQNEAQ (reference sequence). The CDR3 consists of 13 residues. This chain's CDR3 is CASIWGTVTEAFF. CDR3 in DNA: TGTGCCAGCATCTGGGGGACAGTCACTGAAGCTTTCTTT.

The chain couples TRBV29-1 to TRBJ2-5, with D maybe TRBD1 (5 bases). The V gene's germline CDR1 is SQVTM and CDR2 ANQGSEA. Trimming took 6 bases from V and 1 from J, leaving 12 bases between them. The CDR3 contains 13 residues. In DNA, the CDR3 is TGCAGCGTGAGACAGATTTTCCAAGAGACCCAGTACTTC. This codes for CSVRQIFQETQYF.

This clone was observed many times. The CDR3 region has the DNA TGTGCCAGCACCCGGGACAGACCTACCCTAAACATTCAGTACTTC. The encoded protein is CASTRDRPTLNIQYF. The V and J genes are TRBV2 and TRBJ2-4, with 7 bases that match TRBD1. The length of the CDR3 is 15 residues. With V trimmed by 7 bases and J by 6 bases, 12 bases remained unmatched. Germline V gene sequence: CDR1 SNHLY, CDR2 FYNNEI. The whole variable domain, filled in from reference TRBV2 and TRBJ2-4, reads EPEVTQTPSHQVTQMGQEVILRCVPISNHLYFYWYRQILGQKVEFLVSFYNNEISEKSEIFDDQFSVERPDGSNFTLKIRSTKLEDSAMYFCASTRDRPTLNIQYFGAGTRLSVL.

This clone has a count of ten or more. The chain couples TRBV5-6 to TRBJ1-4; D is perhaps TRBD1 (5 bases). The CDR3 length is 15 residues. V lost 3 bases and J 8 bases, leaving 17 bases between the germline ends. Germline CDR1 is SGHDT and CDR2 is YYEEEE. CDR3 nucleotides: TGTGCCAGCAGCTCGACAGACCCGAGAGGCGAAAAACTGTTTTTT. It is translated as CASSSTDPRGEKLFF.

This clone was recorded at least ten times. The chain uses TRBV28 and TRBJ1-2; the D gene is possibly TRBD1 (5 bases). The CDR3 is made up of 15 amino acids. The germline V and J ends were trimmed by 1 base and 4 bases, with 13 bases remaining between them. Per the germline V gene, CDR1 is MDHEN and CDR2 is SYDVKM. In DNA form, the CDR3 reads TGTGCCAGCAGTTTATATCAGGGTTGGGTCTATGGCTACACCTTC. This gives the protein CASSLYQGWVYGYTF.

Many counts were recorded for this clone. This chain connects TRBV6-1 to TRBJ2-7; TRBD2 matches at 13 bases. Trimming took 3 bases from V and 2 from J; bases not matched to a gene: 4. Per the germline V gene, CDR1 is MNHNS and CDR2 is SASEGT. The CDR3 has 16 amino acids. CDR3 in DNA: TGTGCCAGCAGTGACCCTGGACTAGCGGGAGCCTACGAGCAGTACTTC. Its protein product is CASSDPGLAGAYEQYF.

This clone has a count of ten or more. This chain connects TRBV30 to TRBJ2-1; D possibly corresponds to TRBD2 (7 bases). CDR1 is GTSNPN and CDR2 is SVGIG in the germline V gene (reference sequence). The CDR3 runs to 13 residues. The V and J ends lost 8 bases and 8 bases respectively, with 19 bases between them. The CDR3 nucleotides are TGTGCCGGGGGGAGGGTGCAGGGGTATGAGCAGTTCTTC. Translating gives CAGGRVQGYEQFF.

A note on this clone: This could be a read error, since a much larger clone is one nucleotide away. The chain couples TRBV5-6 to TRBJ2-3; no clear D. The CDR3 contains 14 residues. Germline-derived CDR1 and CDR2 are SGHDT and YYEEEE. V was cut by 1 base and J by 5 bases, with 11 bases left in between. CDR3 nucleotide sequence: TGTGCCAGCAGCTTGTGTTGGGGATTAGATACGCAGTATTTT. Its protein is CASSLCWGLDTQYF.

This clone occurred many times. This chain connects TRBV11-2 to TRBJ2-1, with TRBD2 matching over 12 bases. CDR1 and CDR2 from the germline V gene are SGHAT and FQNNGV. V lost 1 base to trimming and J lost 4 bases; unmatched junction nucleotides: 2. This CDR3 has 16 amino acids. The CDR3: CASSLGLAGVYNEQFF. The DNA of the CDR3 is TGTGCCAGCAGCTTAGGACTAGCGGGAGTGTACAATGAGCAGTTCTTC.

For this clone: This may come from a read error, since a much larger clone is one base off. The chain joins TRBV12-3 or TRBV12-4 to TRBJ2-7, with D hard to call. Trimming removed 8 bases from V and 1 base from J, with 12 bases in between. This CDR3 comprises 13 residues. The CDR3 region is CASAKHASYEQYF. In nucleotides, the CDR3 is TGTGCCAGCGCAAAACATGCATCCTACGAGCAGTACTTC.

There are many counts of this clone. V is TRBV20-1 and J is TRBJ2-3; TRBD2 aligns across 7 bases. There are 15 residues in the CDR3. J was trimmed by 0 bases and V by 5 bases; bases with no gene match: 8. Germline V gene sequence: CDR1 DFQATT, CDR2 SNEGSKA (reference sequence). The CDR3 region has the DNA TGCAGTGCTGAAATGACTAGCTCTAGCACAGATACGCAGTATTTT. Translating gives CSAEMTSSSTDTQYF.

There are many counts of this clone. This sample also contains other DNA sequences that code for the same CDR3. The chain employs TRBV27 and TRBJ2-3; the match to TRBD1 covers 8 bases. The CDR3 has 14 amino acids. CDR1 MNHEY and CDR2 SMNVEV come from the germline V gene (reference sequence). With 8 bases clipped from V and 2 bases from J, the junction kept 6 bases outside the gene matches. CDR3 sequence: CASVRDRTTDTQYF. The CDR3 region has the DNA TGTGCCAGCGTGAGGGACAGGACCACAGATACGCAGTATTTT.

V is TRBV20-1 and J is TRBJ2-7; D possibly corresponds to TRBD2 (5 bases). With 0 bases removed from V and 8 bases from J, the gap between germline ends came to 14 bases. The germline gives CDR1 DFQATT, CDR2 SNEGSKA (reference sequence). The CDR3 totals 13 residues. The CDR3 coding sequence is TGCAGTGCTAGAGAGCAGGAGCGGAGAAAGCAGTACTTC. Translating gives CSAREQERRKQYF.